These 15 T cell receptor beta chains came from one sample sequenced in a study of beta chain features in type 1 diabetes (dated by TCRdb to the late 2010s). General study outcomes and caveats: In all four CD4+ subsets, TCRB CDR3 length was moderately but significantly shorter in type 1 diabetes patients.

Their recognized antigens are unknown. Library preparation used the immunoSEQ multiplex PCR assay. The entire isolated RNA was reverse transcribed using the High Capacity cDNA Reverse Transcription Kit, and thus expressed TCRB transcripts were sequenced. TCRdb limited this immuneACCESS table to in-frame rearrangements with V and J called. A share of clones is missing; checked studies link under half to unresolved V genes, and the rest is unexplained. The sample table shows 500,000 to 650,000 clones, and roughly an eighth are seen once. Jointly, the top ten make up approximately 0.11% of the sample. Sequences were obtained from naive CD4+ T cells from blood. This sample's cell subset or site label indicates: true naive CD4+ T cells. All receptors derive from a man aged 30 to 39 with type 1 diabetes.

The chain combines TRBV7-9 with TRBJ2-6, with 11 nucleotides matching TRBD1. The length of the CDR3 is 17 residues. From germline, CDR1 is SEHNR and CDR2 FQNEAQ (reference sequence). Unmatched junction bases numbered 5, after V lost 5 bases and J lost 2 bases. The CDR3 DNA sequence: TGTGCCAGCAGCCCTGGACAGGGGGCGCCTGGGGCCAACGTCCTGACTTTC. Its protein is CASSPGQGAPGANVLTF.

This rearrangement joins TRBV6-5 to TRBJ2-2; a weak D match, TRBD1 (5 bases). The CDR3 has 14 amino acids. Looked up from germline, CDR1 is MNHEY and CDR2 is SVGAGI. Trimming pared 8 bases from V and 3 bases from J, leaving 13 bases between. CDR3 protein: CASGQGTDTGELFF. The CDR3 coding sequence is TGTGCCAGCGGTCAGGGAACGGACACCGGGGAGCTGTTTTTT.

This clone was counted a few times. V usage is TRBV28 and J usage is TRBJ1-5; a weak D match, TRBD1 (6 bases). Per the germline V gene, CDR1 is MDHEN and CDR2 is SYDVKM. This CDR3 region has 14 residues. V lost 5 bases and J 1 base, leaving 9 bases between the germline ends. The CDR3 reads CASSKGGSNQPQHF. DNA of the CDR3: TGTGCCAGCAGTAAGGGGGGGAGCAATCAGCCCCAGCATTTT.

This clone has a handful of counts. The J gene is TRBJ1-1, the V gene TRBV7-2; D is unresolved. Germline V gene sequence: CDR1 SGHTA, CDR2 FQGNSA. The CDR3 loop spans 13 amino acids. V lost 4 bases and J 1 base, leaving 7 bases between the germline ends. In DNA form, the CDR3 reads TGTGCCAGCAGCTACATAGGGAACACTGAAGCTTTCTTT. Residues: CASSYIGNTEAFF.

This clone was observed many times. The chain carries TRBV4-2 and TRBJ2-3, with 7 bases matching TRBD1. CDR3 length: 14 residues. The ends lost 6 bases at V and 6 bases at J; junction bases unmatched: 9. Per germline, CDR1 LGHNA and CDR2 YNFKEQ. CDR3 nucleotide sequence: TGTGCCAGCAGGTCGACAGGGAACGGGGATACGCAGTATTTT. Translation gives CASRSTGNGDTQYF.

This clone was seen a handful of times. The V call is TRBV4-2, the J call TRBJ1-3; 9 bases are shared with TRBD1. The CDR3 runs 14 residues. Unmatched junction bases numbered 2, after V lost 5 bases and J lost 3 bases. Germline V gives CDR1 LGHNA, CDR2 YNFKEQ. The DNA of the CDR3 is TGTGCCAGCAGCGGACAGGGGATTGGAAACACCATATATTTT. Translation gives CASSGQGIGNTIYF.

This clone was seen a few times. The gene calls are TRBV6-5 and TRBJ1-6; TRBD1 might be the D (5 bases). The CDR3 contains 16 residues. Looked up from germline, CDR1 is MNHEY and CDR2 is SVGAGI. V lost 4 bases, J lost 12 bases, and 22 bases lay in between. The CDR3 nucleotides read TGTGCCAGCAGTTCCACAGGAGGAAGGATTGTCCTACCCCTCCACTTT. Translating it yields CASSSTGGRIVLPLHF.

The chain combines TRBV28 with TRBJ2-3; D unclear. V was shortened by 4 bases and J by 3 bases, with 8 bases between the two germline ends. CDR3 size: 13 residues. CDR1 MDHEN and CDR2 SYDVKM come from the germline V gene. The CDR3, as DNA: TGTGCCAGCAGTTCCGACGTGACAGATACGCAGTATTTT. As protein: CASSSDVTDTQYF.

The V call is TRBV4-2, the J call TRBJ2-6; TRBD1 is a possible D gene (5 bases). This CDR3 is 16 amino acids long. Germline loops: CDR1 LGHNA, CDR2 YNFKEQ. The germline V and J ends were trimmed by 3 bases and 4 bases, with 13 bases remaining between them. CDR3 sequence: CASSQEGAGGANVLTF. Written as DNA, the CDR3 is TGTGCCAGCAGCCAGGAAGGGGCAGGAGGGGCCAACGTCCTGACTTTC.

This clone has just a few counts. The V gene is TRBV7-7, the J gene TRBJ2-5; D assignment may be TRBD1 or TRBD2 (6 bases each). This CDR3 spans 16 amino acids. Germline V gene data show CDR1 as SSHAT and CDR2 as FNYEAQ (reference sequence). The V gene lost 2 bases and the J gene lost 5 bases, with 18 bases spanning the gap. CDR3 sequence reads: CASSLISRGPEETQYF. The CDR3 bases are TGTGCCAGCAGCTTAATCTCCCGGGGGCCGGAGGAGACCCAGTACTTC.

The table lists this clone with a few counts. CDR3 in amino acids: CASSVNHHPADGELFF. CDR3 nucleotide sequence: TGTGCCAGCAGCGTAAACCACCATCCGGCCGACGGGGAGCTGTTTTTT. The rearrangement uses TRBV9 and TRBJ2-2; D not certain. V lost 1 base, J lost 7 bases, and 17 bases lay in between. The CDR3 loop spans 16 amino acids. The germline CDR1 and CDR2 sequences are SGDLS and YYNGEE.

This clone was observed a handful of times. The J gene is TRBJ1-3, the V gene TRBV29-1; no firm D call. The germline V and J ends were trimmed by 8 bases and 1 base, with 9 bases remaining between them. Germline V CDR1 and CDR2: SQVTM, ANQGSEA. This CDR3 region has 12 residues. The CDR3 nucleotides are TGCAGCATCTGGCAGTCTGGAAACACCATATATTTT. Translated: CSIWQSGNTIYF.

V gene TRBV15 combines with J gene TRBJ2-5; D unclear. Germline V gene lookup returns CDR1 LNHNV and CDR2 YYDKDF (reference sequence). V lost 0 bases and J lost 0, with 11 bases in between. There are 16 residues in the CDR3. CDR3 loop: CATSRDRAAYQETQYF. The CDR3 DNA sequence: TGTGCCACCAGCAGAGATCGGGCCGCGTACCAAGAGACCCAGTACTTC. Full variable domain (remainder filled in from reference TRBV15 and TRBJ2-5): DAMVIQNPRYQVTQFGKPVTLSCSQTLNHNVMYWYQQKSSQAPKLLFHYYDKDFNNEADTPDNFQSRRPNTSFCFLDIRSPGLGDTAMYLCATSRDRAAYQETQYFGPGTRLLVL.

This clone occurred a few times. This chain joins TRBV11-3 and TRBJ1-1; 8 bases are a match to TRBD1. The CDR3 loop spans 14 amino acids. The V gene's germline CDR1 is SGHNT and CDR2 YENEEA. V shed 4 bases and J 5 bases; nucleotides not matched to a gene: 6. CDR3 region: CASSSSTGVTEAFF. In nucleotides, the CDR3 is TGTGCCAGCAGCTCCTCGACAGGGGTGACTGAAGCTTTCTTT.

This chain connects TRBV7-2 to TRBJ2-5; 9 bases are shared with TRBD1. CDR1 and CDR2 (germline): SGHTA, FQGNSA. V lost 5 bases, J lost 5 bases, and 12 bases stayed unmatched. The CDR3 spans 16 residues. In DNA form, the CDR3 reads TGTGCCAGCAGCACGAACGGGAACAGGGGGCGTGAGACCCAGTACTTC. It specifies CASSTNGNRGRETQYF. Drawing the rest from reference TRBV7-2 and TRBJ2-5, the complete variable domain is GAGVSQSPSNKVTEKGKDVELRCDPISGHTALYWYRQSLGQGLEFLIYFQGNSAPDKSGLPSDRFSAERTGGSVSTLTIQRTQQEDSAVYLCASSTNGNRGRETQYFGPGTRLLVL.